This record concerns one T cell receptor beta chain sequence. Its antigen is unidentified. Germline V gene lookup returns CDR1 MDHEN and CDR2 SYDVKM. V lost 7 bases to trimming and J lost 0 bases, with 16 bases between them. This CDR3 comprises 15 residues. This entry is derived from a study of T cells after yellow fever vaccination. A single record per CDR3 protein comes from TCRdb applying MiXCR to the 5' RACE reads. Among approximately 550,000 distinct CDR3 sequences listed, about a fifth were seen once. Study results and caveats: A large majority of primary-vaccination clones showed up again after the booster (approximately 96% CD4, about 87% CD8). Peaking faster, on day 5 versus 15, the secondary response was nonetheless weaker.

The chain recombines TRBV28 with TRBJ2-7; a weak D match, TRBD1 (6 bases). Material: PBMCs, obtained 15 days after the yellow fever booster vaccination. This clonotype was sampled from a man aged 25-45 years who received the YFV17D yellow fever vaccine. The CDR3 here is CASILAGDASYEQYF. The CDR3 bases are TGTGCCAGCATCCTAGCAGGGGACGCCTCCTACGAGCAGTACTTC. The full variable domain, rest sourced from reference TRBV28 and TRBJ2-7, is DVKVTQSSRYLVKRTGEKVFLECVQDMDHENMFWYRQDPGLGLRLIYFSYDVKMKEKGDIPEGYSVSREKKERFSLILESASTNQTSMYLCASILAGDASYEQYFGPGTRLTVT.